This T cell receptor (beta chain) was sequenced for a study of cytomegalovirus exposure and HLA in healthy donors. Study-level findings and limits: Listed as cytomegalovirus-associated were over 150 TCR beta chains. The classifier, whose performance was assessed in both the original and validation cohorts, reportedly diagnosed cytomegalovirus status with high specificity and sensitivity. Clusters of TCRs from the first cohort tended to co-occur in the roughly 120 validation repertoires (as a later analysis found). Most TCR sequences proved rare, with some public TCRs found in many donors.

To note about this clone: Its target is not known.

Clones were read by immunoSEQ multiplex PCR, and TCRdb kept only the in-frame ones, dropping some. The sample lists 150,000 or so clones; less than 90% were seen once. CDR3 length equals 15 residues. V was clipped by 1 base and J by 3 bases, with 10 bases between them. Germline values: CDR1 SNHLY, CDR2 FYNNEI. The sequencing sample was made of PBMCs. The source of this sequence is a young man in good health and CMV-seropositive. The rearrangement links TRBV2 to TRBJ1-3; no clear D. The CDR3 coding sequence is TGTGCCAGCAGTGAAGGGAGGGTGCATGGAAACACCATATATTTT. Encoded protein: CASSEGRVHGNTIYF.